A single sample gave rise to the 32 T cell receptor beta chains below, sequenced in a study of blood T cell repertoires in COVID-19 (TCRdb year 2020). Library preparation used the immunoSEQ multiplex PCR assay. As stored in TCRdb, this immuneACCESS dataset retains in-frame rearrangements with V and J assigned. A fraction of the clones does not appear; measured against another copy, unresolved V genes explain less than half of the discrepancy, and the remainder lacks a known reason. This sample has around 260,000 clones in its table, and 80% to 85% of those were observed once. The ten largest clones add up to 4.2% of the sample. Sequenced input: peripheral blood. All receptors come from a man aged 55 to 69 with acute or convalescent COVID-19.

In its sample, this clone was seen a few times. This chain uses TRBV4-1 with TRBJ2-5, with TRBD1 identical over 8 bases. The CDR3 contains 15 residues. Germline V CDR1 and CDR2: MGHRA, YSYEKL. Unmatched junction bases numbered 6, after V lost 1 base and J lost 5 bases. The CDR3 spells CASSQAQGAKETQYF. The DNA of the CDR3 is TGCGCCAGCAGCCAAGCGCAGGGGGCCAAGGAGACCCAGTACTTC.

This clone was recorded once. The rearrangement links TRBV7-3 to TRBJ2-1; possibly TRBD2 for D (6 bases). With 6 bases removed from V and 7 bases from J, the gap between germline ends came to 19 bases. Germline CDR1 reads SGHTA; CDR2 reads FQGTGA. The CDR3 is made up of 15 amino acids. The CDR3 region is CASRQSGSSWNEQFF. The CDR3 DNA is TGTGCCAGCAGACAAAGCGGGTCCTCTTGGAATGAGCAGTTCTTC.

This rearrangement joins TRBV19 to TRBJ2-7, with 11 bases that match TRBD1. The germline gives CDR1 LNHDA, CDR2 SQIVND (reference sequence). CDR3 length: 16 amino acids. The trim removed 4 bases at V and 7 bases at J, leaving 12 bases unmatched. The CDR3 loop is CASSNLLGQGAQEQYF. The CDR3 DNA reads TGTGCCAGTAGTAACCTACTAGGACAGGGGGCGCAGGAGCAGTACTTC.

This chain uses TRBV4-1 with TRBJ2-1, with TRBD2 matching over 9 bases. The CDR3 runs to 15 residues. V lost 4 bases, J lost 2 bases, and 3 bases stayed unmatched. The germline gives CDR1 MGHRA, CDR2 YSYEKL. CDR3 protein: CASSRGTSTYNEQFF. The CDR3 bases are TGCGCCAGCAGCCGCGGGACTAGCACCTACAATGAGCAGTTCTTC.

The rearrangement links TRBV18 to TRBJ2-7; possibly TRBD1 for D (6 bases). CDR1 and CDR2 from the germline V gene are KGHSH and LQKENI. Trimming left V 4 bases short and J 3 bases short, with 16 bases between. The CDR3 extends over 15 amino acids. For the CDR3, the DNA is TGTGCCAGCTCACTCGGGACACCAATTAGCTACGAGCAGTACTTC. The encoded protein is CASSLGTPISYEQYF.

This rearrangement joins TRBV5-1 to TRBJ2-5; 8 nucleotides align to TRBD1. This CDR3 has 15 residues. The germline CDR1 and CDR2 sequences are SGHRS and YFSETQ. With V trimmed by 0 bases and J by 0 bases, 1 base remained unmatched. CDR3: CASSLGQGYQETQYF. The DNA for the CDR3 is TGCGCCAGCAGCTTGGGACAGGGGTACCAAGAGACCCAGTACTTC.

The chain links TRBV6-5 to TRBJ2-5; possible D gene TRBD2, 5 bases. CDR1 MNHEY and CDR2 SVGAGI come from the germline V gene. The CDR3 is 14 amino acids. V lost 6 bases, J lost 2 bases, and 13 bases lay in between. Here the CDR3 DNA reads TGTGCCAGCAGGAGGGCGAACAAGCAAGAGACCCAGTACTTC. This gives the protein CASRRANKQETQYF.

J is TRBJ1-6 and V is TRBV7-3; D possibly corresponds to TRBD1 (6 bases). The CDR3 has 15 residues. Germline lookup yields CDR1 SGHTA and CDR2 FQGTGA. The ends were cut back, 5 bases at V and 7 bases at J, with 15 bases in the middle. CDR3 region: CASSLLGAGNSPLHF. The CDR3, as DNA: TGTGCCAGCAGCCTGCTGGGGGCAGGGAATTCACCCCTCCACTTT.

CDR3 DNA sequence: TGTGCCAGAAGCACGGGACAGGGAGATCGTACCCCCCCCACGGAGGGCGGCTACACCTTC. Translated, it gives CARSTGQGDRTPPTEGGYTF. J is TRBJ1-2 and V is TRBV5-3, with TRBD1 matching 9 bases. TRBV5-3 is an open reading frame whose function is uncertain. This CDR3 has 20 amino acids. V was pared by 4 bases and J by 8 bases, with 27 bases of the junction left unmatched.

In the case of this clone: In the same sample, other DNA sequences code for this CDR3. The chain carries TRBV19 and TRBJ2-1, with D unclear. The germline gives CDR1 LNHDA, CDR2 SQIVND (reference sequence). Trimming pared 1 base from V and 3 bases from J, leaving 10 bases between. This CDR3 is built from 15 residues. CDR3 protein: CASSIGGYYYNEQFF. The DNA for the CDR3 is TGTGCCAGTAGTATAGGCGGATACTACTACAATGAGCAGTTCTTC. The variable domain in full, completed from reference TRBV19 and TRBJ2-1, reads DGGITQSPKYLFRKEGQNVTLSCEQNLNHDAMYWYRQDPGQGLRLIYYSQIVNDFQKGDIAEGYSVSREKKESFPLTVTSAQKNPTAFYLCASSIGGYYYNEQFFGPGTRLTVL.

The chain recombines TRBV6-2 or TRBV6-3 with TRBJ2-3, with 13 positions matching TRBD2. Germline assignment: CDR1 MNHEY and CDR2 SVGEGT. The CDR3 is 16 residues long. The V gene end was trimmed by 6 bases and the J gene end by 2 bases; junction bases not matched to a gene: 5. The CDR3 sequence: CASRYGLAGDTDTQYF. The CDR3 coding sequence is TGTGCCAGCAGGTACGGACTAGCGGGGGACACAGATACGCAGTATTTT.

J is TRBJ2-7 and V is TRBV5-6; D unresolved. The CDR3 is 12 amino acids. Trimming shortened V by 4 bases and J by 5 bases, and 10 bases separated the two germline ends. Germline V gene lookup returns CDR1 SGHDT and CDR2 YYEEEE. This chain's CDR3 is CASSQTRDEQYF. The CDR3 nucleotides read TGTGCCAGCAGCCAGACCCGGGACGAGCAGTACTTC.

The chain couples TRBV29-1 to TRBJ1-1; 7 bases align to TRBD1. V shed 6 bases and J 0 bases; nucleotides not matched to a gene: 4. The length of the CDR3 is 13 residues. CDR1 and CDR2 (germline): SQVTM, ANQGSEA. The CDR3 protein is CSVRGQLNTEAFF. The CDR3 DNA sequence: TGCAGCGTAAGGGGACAGTTGAACACTGAAGCTTTCTTT.

This rearrangement joins TRBV5-1 to TRBJ1-3; no firm D call. The V end was cut by 3 bases, the J end by 8 bases, with 9 bases between. CDR3 length equals 12 residues. CDR1 and CDR2 (germline): SGHRS, YFSETQ. The CDR3 is CASSSSPDTIYF. The CDR3 nucleotides read TGCGCCAGCAGCTCGTCCCCGGACACCATATATTTT.

This sequence joins TRBV7-3 and TRBJ2-1; tentatively, D is TRBD2 (5 bases). Trimming pared 6 bases from V and 4 bases from J, leaving 10 bases between. The CDR3 runs 13 residues. The germline V gene has CDR1 SGHTA and CDR2 FQGTGA. CDR3 bases: TGTGCCAGCAGTCTAAGCGGTTACAATGAGCAGTTCTTC. Translated: CASSLSGYNEQFF.

This sequence joins TRBV6-6 and TRBJ2-7, with D possibly being TRBD2 (6 bases). Per germline, CDR1 MNHNY and CDR2 SVGAGI (reference sequence). V dropped 8 bases and J dropped 3 bases, with 20 bases sitting between them. The CDR3 has 15 residues. The CDR3 DNA reads as TGTGCCAGCCTCCGGGACTCCAACCAAAACTACGAGCAGTACTTC. Its protein product is CASLRDSNQNYEQYF.

This clone was seen a few times. V gene TRBV6-5 combines with J gene TRBJ2-3, with 8 bases that match TRBD2. Germline V gene sequence: CDR1 MNHEY, CDR2 SVGAGI. V lost 6 bases, J lost 6 bases, and 5 bases stayed unmatched. The CDR3 covers 13 residues. CDR3 sequence (DNA): TGTGCCAGCAGAGGGACTAGTAAGGATACGCAGTATTTT. Translating it yields CASRGTSKDTQYF.

For the CDR3, the DNA is TGTGCCAGCAGTCCCCGGGGCAGGGGGCCCTACAATGAGCAGTTCTTC. This sequence encodes CASSPRGRGPYNEQFF. The V gene is TRBV27, the J gene TRBJ2-1, with TRBD1 matching over 8 bases. This CDR3 contains 16 residues. V trimming: 5 bases; J trimming: 2 bases; junction bases outside the gene matches: 8. Germline assignment: CDR1 MNHEY and CDR2 SMNVEV (reference sequence).

The chain links TRBV10-1 to TRBJ2-7, with 8 bases aligning to TRBD2. CDR3 size: 14 residues. V gave up 6 bases and J gave up 6 bases; unmatched junction bases: 10. The germline V gene encodes CDR1 WNHNN and CDR2 SYGVQD (reference sequence). The CDR3 protein is CASRPGLEAAEQYF. In DNA, the CDR3 is TGCGCCAGCAGGCCGGGACTAGAGGCTGCCGAGCAGTACTTC.

J is TRBJ2-1 and V is TRBV11-2; weak D call: TRBD1 (7 bases). The V gene lost 7 bases and the J gene lost 4 bases, with 20 bases spanning the gap. The CDR3 consists of 16 residues. The germline CDR1 and CDR2 sequences are SGHAT and FQNNGV. CDR3 in DNA: TGTGCCAGCACCCTTATCGGGGCAGGGGGGTACAATGAGCAGTTCTTC. It translates to CASTLIGAGGYNEQFF.

The chain joins TRBV2 to TRBJ1-5; 7 bases align to TRBD1. The germline V gene has CDR1 SNHLY and CDR2 FYNNEI. The CDR3 spans 14 residues. J gave up 7 bases and V 6 bases, and 9 bases lay outside the gene matches. CDR3 sequence: CASSDDRVRQPQHF. DNA of the CDR3: TGTGCCAGCAGCGACGACAGGGTACGGCAGCCCCAGCATTTT. The entire variable domain, with the rest obtained from reference TRBV2 and TRBJ1-5, is as follows: EPEVTQTPSHQVTQMGQEVILRCVPISNHLYFYWYRQILGQKVEFLVSFYNNEISEKSEIFDDQFSVERPDGSNFTLKIRSTKLEDSAMYFCASSDDRVRQPQHFGDGTRLSIL.

The genes are TRBV6-2 or TRBV6-3 and TRBJ2-3; 8 bases fit TRBD2. The V and J ends lost 3 bases and 4 bases, in that order; junction bases with no gene match: 9. CDR3 length: 16 residues. Germline CDR1 reads MNHEY; CDR2 reads SVGEGT. CDR3 loop: CASSYGLAHMADTQYF. The CDR3 nucleotides are TGTGCCAGCAGTTATGGACTAGCCCACATGGCAGATACGCAGTATTTT.

The V call is TRBV29-1, the J call TRBJ2-5; possible D gene TRBD1, 5 bases. The CDR3 is 13 residues long. Per the germline V gene, CDR1 is SQVTM and CDR2 is ANQGSEA. V was clipped by 3 bases and J by 5 bases, with 13 bases between them. The CDR3 reads CSVEAGRQETQYF. The CDR3 nucleotides are TGCAGCGTTGAGGCCGGCAGACAGGAGACCCAGTACTTC.

The chain recombines TRBV6-6 with TRBJ2-1; D is undetermined. The V end lost 6 bases, the J end lost 7 bases, and 10 bases lay between the germline ends. Germline V CDR1 and CDR2: MNHNY, SVGAGI (reference sequence). This CDR3 spans 12 amino acids. The CDR3 spells CASSAVANEQFF. CDR3 nucleotide sequence: TGTGCCAGCAGCGCGGTTGCGAATGAGCAGTTCTTC.

This clone was recorded only once. This chain connects TRBV3-1 (or the pseudogene TRBV3-2) to TRBJ1-1; TRBD1 aligns across 9 bases. This CDR3 is built from 14 residues. The ends lost 6 bases at V and 1 base at J; junction bases unmatched: 3. Germline values: CDR1 LGHDT, CDR2 YNNKEL (reference sequence). DNA for the CDR3: TGTGCCAGCAGGCGGGGACAGGGGAACACTGAAGCTTTCTTT. Its protein is CASRRGQGNTEAFF.

The table lists this clone with a count of one. The chain joins TRBV15 to TRBJ1-6; TRBD1 aligns across 8 bases. V lost 0 bases and J lost 7; bases outside the gene matches: 2. The CDR3 is made up of 15 amino acids. Germline loops: CDR1 LNHNV, CDR2 YYDKDF (reference sequence). CDR3: CATSRDTGGNSPLHF. CDR3 nucleotides: TGTGCCACCAGCAGAGATACAGGGGGAAATTCACCCCTCCACTTT.

The table lists this clone with a count of one. J is TRBJ2-5 and V is TRBV5-1; maybe TRBD1 (6 bases). Trimming removed 0 bases at V and 2 bases at J, with 14 bases between. This CDR3 comprises 16 residues. Germline V gives CDR1 SGHRS, CDR2 YFSETQ. The CDR3 bases are TGCGCCAGCAGCTTGGAAGCGACAGGCCGACAAGAGACCCAGTACTTC. Translating it yields CASSLEATGRQETQYF.

This sequence joins TRBV28 and TRBJ1-5; 7 bases map to TRBD1. The CDR3 is 16 amino acids. Germline V CDR1 and CDR2: MDHEN, SYDVKM. After removal of 5 bases from V and 10 bases from J, the junction contained 17 bases not matched to a gene. CDR3 in amino acids: CASSPRLNWGTDPQHF. CDR3 bases: TGTGCCAGCAGTCCCCGCCTCAACTGGGGGACAGACCCCCAGCATTTT.

The chain uses TRBV2 and TRBJ2-5; a weak D match, TRBD1 (6 bases). V was pared by 4 bases and J by 4 bases, with 16 bases between. The CDR3 is made up of 15 amino acids. The germline gives CDR1 SNHLY, CDR2 FYNNEI. The CDR3 reads CASSGNRVRGETQYF. The CDR3 nucleotides read TGTGCCAGCAGTGGAAACAGGGTCCGGGGAGAGACCCAGTACTTC.

This chain joins TRBV5-1 and TRBJ1-2; TRBD1 matches at 8 bases. CDR1 is SGHRS, CDR2 YFSETQ, per germline. J lost 9 bases, V lost 2 bases, and 3 bases had no gene match. The CDR3 covers 12 residues. CDR3 in amino acids: CASSFGQGSYTF. The CDR3 bases are TGCGCCAGCAGCTTCGGACAGGGCAGCTACACCTTC.

This rearrangement joins TRBV3-1 (or the pseudogene TRBV3-2) to TRBJ2-5; tentatively, D is TRBD2 (5 bases). This CDR3 contains 14 residues. CDR1 is LGHDT, CDR2 YNNKEL, per germline (reference sequence). Trimming pared 4 bases from V and 4 bases from J, leaving 13 bases between. The CDR3, as DNA: TGTGCCAGCAGCCGCCCTCTAGCAGCAGAGACCCAGTACTTC. Amino acids: CASSRPLAAETQYF.

The rearrangement joins TRBV2 to TRBJ2-4, with TRBD1 as a possible D gene (6 bases). This CDR3 has 15 residues. V was clipped by 5 bases and J by 6 bases, with 17 bases between them. Per the germline V gene, CDR1 is SNHLY and CDR2 is FYNNEI. Here the CDR3 DNA reads TGTGCCAGCAGTTCAGGGAGACAGGCGGTAAACATTCAGTACTTC. This gives the protein CASSSGRQAVNIQYF.